Sequencing of this T cell receptor beta chain was carried out in a study of chemoradiotherapy in HPV16-positive cancers. Study as a whole: Functional T-cell assays on two HPV16-positive patients' cells defined candidate HPV-specific clones and common TCR motifs.

Study findings and constraints: Functional assays defining HPV-specific T cells used only a couple of HPV16-positive patients. Candidate HPV-specific clones and E7-related TCR motifs grew in tumor during treatment.

As concerns this clone: As yet, its antigen is unknown.

Over chemoradiotherapy, repertoires were sampled more than once. Assay used: immunoSEQ multiplex PCR; TCRdb lists only in-frame clones, some missing. The table has roughly 8,800 clones, less than 75% seen once. The source was tumor tissue, collected from a patient who underwent chemoradiotherapy. The TCR was taken from a human donor with HPV-associated anogenital cancer.

The CDR3 protein is CASSLIVSGGMNEQFF. CDR3 coding DNA: TGTGCCAGCAGCTTAATTGTTAGCGGTGGGATGAATGAGCAGTTCTTC. This chain links TRBV7-3 with TRBJ2-1; D is possibly TRBD2 (6 bases). The CDR3 runs 16 residues. With 1 base removed from V and 7 bases from J, the gap between germline ends came to 17 bases. CDR1 and CDR2 from the germline V gene are SGHTA and FQGTGA. Filled out from reference TRBV7-3 and TRBJ2-1, the complete variable domain reads GAGVSQTPSNKVTEKGKYVELRCDPISGHTALYWYRQSLGQGPEFLIYFQGTGAADDSGLPNDRFFAVRPEGSVSTLKIQRTERGDSAVYLCASSLIVSGGMNEQFFGPGTRLTVL.